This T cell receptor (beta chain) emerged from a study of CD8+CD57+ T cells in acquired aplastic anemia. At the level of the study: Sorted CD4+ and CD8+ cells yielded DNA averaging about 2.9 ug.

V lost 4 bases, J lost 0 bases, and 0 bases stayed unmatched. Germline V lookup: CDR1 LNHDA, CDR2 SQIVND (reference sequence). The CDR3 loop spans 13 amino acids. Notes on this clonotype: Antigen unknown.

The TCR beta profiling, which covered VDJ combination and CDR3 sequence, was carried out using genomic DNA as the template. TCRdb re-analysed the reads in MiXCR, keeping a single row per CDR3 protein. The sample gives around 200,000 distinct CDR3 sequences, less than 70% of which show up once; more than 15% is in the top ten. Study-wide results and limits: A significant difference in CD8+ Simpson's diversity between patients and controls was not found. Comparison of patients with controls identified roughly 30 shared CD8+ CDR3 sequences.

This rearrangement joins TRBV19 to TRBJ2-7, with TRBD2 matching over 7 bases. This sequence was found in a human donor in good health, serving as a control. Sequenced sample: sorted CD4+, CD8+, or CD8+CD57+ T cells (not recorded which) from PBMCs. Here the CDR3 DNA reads TGTGCCAGTAGTAGCGGGAGCTCCTACGAGCAGTACTTC. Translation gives CASSSGSSYEQYF.